Below, one TCR beta chain is given with its context. What this receptor recognizes is not known. No base qualities exist here, and no much larger clone lies one base off it. This specimen belongs to a study of blood T cell repertoires in COVID-19 (dated by TCRdb to about 2020). For context, the study as a whole: Samples covering the acute and convalescent phases of COVID-19 were provided by collaborators in the United States, Italy and Spain. The dataset comprised deeply sampled blood TCRbeta repertoires from subjects exposed to, actively infected with, or recovered from COVID-19. A de-identified subject ID, COVID-19 status, age in years and sex were almost always included in the sample metadata. Where available, HLA class I and class II types were taken from metadata supplied by the sample provider and were not determined by assay-based typing. The material from the prospective study consisted of cDNA or gDNA derived from T cells, B-cell-depleted T cells, or PBMCs. The repertoires were made available in a free public database intended to serve as a resource for research on the immune response to SARS-CoV-2. Samples came from the ongoing ImmuneRACE study (first 160 participants) plus 1,254 subjects from 6 global collaborators. What the study reported, not specific to this receptor: How much clinical and demographic metadata was included differed by source and by participant, and the metadata was provided uncurated.

V ends up 3 bases short and J 5 bases short, with an unmatched junction base count of 8. Sequences LNHDA (CDR1) and SQIVND (CDR2) are obtained from the germline V gene (reference sequence). From the cysteine through the phenylalanine, the CDR3 covers 15 amino acids. Only the CDR3 portion is preserved as DNA: 45 bases, with reading frame beginning at the first base. In Seattle, one collaborating source enrolled patients while the infection was active and tracked those patients longitudinally over the course of disease. Each collaborating institution followed its own protocols to collect whole blood in K2EDTA tubes. For TCRbeta analysis, collaborators shipped samples as frozen whole blood, isolated PBMCs, or DNA extracted from either of those sample types. TCRbeta CDR3 regions were amplified from genomic DNA by means of the immunoSEQ Assay, a bias-controlled multiplex PCR. From the authors' description of their analysis: The number of nucleated cells in each sample was estimated by amplification of reference gene primers within the assay. To quantify the absolute abundance of each unique TCRbeta CDR3 rearrangement, sequence reads were collapsed and filtered. Productive Simpson clonality was computed per sample as the square root of Simpson's diversity index over productive rearrangements. What TCRdb holds here is the immuneACCESS table cut down to in-frame rearrangements. Part of the clones is not present; checked against another copy, under half of the missing clones reflect an unresolved V gene, and the others are unexplained. V and J calls and clone size are those listed in that table; D and trimming were worked out from the DNA. Counted in this sample were approximately 530,000 clones; 85% to 90% of them appeared once. Less than 9% of the sample lies in the top ten.

This receptor was taken from a woman in her forties or fifties with COVID-19, enrolled during active disease. Recombination joined TRBV19 with TRBJ1-2; TRBD1 matches 8 bases in the middle. Sequenced: peripheral blood. The CDR3 is CASSMDRVVRYGYTF. In nucleotide form, the sequence is TGTGCCAGTAGTATGGACAGGGTCGTGCGTTATGGCTACACCTTC.